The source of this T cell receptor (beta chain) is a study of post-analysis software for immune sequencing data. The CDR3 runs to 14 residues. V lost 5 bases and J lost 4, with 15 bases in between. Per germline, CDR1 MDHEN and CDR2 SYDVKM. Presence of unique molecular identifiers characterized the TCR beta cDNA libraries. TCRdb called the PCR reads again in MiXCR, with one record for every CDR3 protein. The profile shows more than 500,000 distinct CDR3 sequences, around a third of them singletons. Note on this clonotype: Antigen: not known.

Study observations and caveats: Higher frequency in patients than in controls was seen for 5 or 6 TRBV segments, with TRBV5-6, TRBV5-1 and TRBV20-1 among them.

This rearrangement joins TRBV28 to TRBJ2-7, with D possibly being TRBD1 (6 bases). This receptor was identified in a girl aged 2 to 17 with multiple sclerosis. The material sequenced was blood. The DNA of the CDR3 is TGTGCCAGCAGTATCGCCGGGACACATTACGAGCAGTACTTC. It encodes CASSIAGTHYEQYF.